Sequencing of this T cell receptor beta chain was carried out in a study of blood T cell repertoires in COVID-19. In the original workflow: Quantification of nucleated cells was approximated via reference gene primer amplification. TCRdb's table, derived via immunoSEQ multiplex PCR, lists solely in-frame clones and lacks some. V and J calls and clone size come straight from that table; D and trimming were deduced from the DNA. In the table there are about 240,000 clones, 75% to 90% of which are singletons. Looked up from germline, CDR1 is SGHDN and CDR2 is FVKESK. With V trimmed by 1 base and J by 4 bases, 7 bases remained unmatched. The CDR3 sequence is 17 residues long. This clone occurred a few times.

The chain links TRBV14 to TRBJ2-2, with TRBD2 identical over 9 bases. Sequencing was done on a sample of peripheral blood. The receptor was derived from a woman in her thirties who had recovered from COVID-19. The CDR3 DNA reads as TGTGCCAGCAGCCAAGGTGCTAGCGGGGATTCCACCGGGGAGCTGTTTTTT. As protein: CASSQGASGDSTGELFF.